Below, 29 T cell receptor beta chains from the same sample are listed, as sequenced in a study of T-cell reconstitution after alpha-beta-depleted transplantation in children. As it was prepared, the TCRbeta library received unique molecular identifiers. One entry per CDR3 protein, called by TCRdb with MiXCR from the PCR reads. The profile shows approximately 9,000 distinct CDR3 sequences, approximately 15% of them singletons. The sample here was PBMCs, mostly from graft donor cells, taken 60 days after TCRalphabeta/CD19-depleted stem cell transplant. The receptor source for this set is a girl in the first two years of life who had a stem cell transplant for combined immunodeficiency, so the T cells may come from the graft donor.

This sequence joins TRBV14 and TRBJ2-4; possibly TRBD2 for D (6 bases). Germline V CDR1 and CDR2: SGHDN, FVKESK. Trimming took off 6 bases at V and 0 bases at J, with 15 bases between the two ends. This CDR3 is built from 16 residues. The CDR3 DNA follows: TGTGCCAGCAGTCAGACTAGGGGTATAGCCAAAAACATTCAGTACTTC. Protein sequence: CASSQTRGIAKNIQYF. The complete variable domain, with remaining parts taken from reference TRBV14 and TRBJ2-4, reads EAGVTQFPSHSVIEKGQTVTLRCDPISGHDNLYWYRRVMGKEIKFLLHFVKESKQDESGMPNNRFLAERTGGTYSTLKVQPAELEDSGVYFCASSQTRGIAKNIQYFGAGTRLSVL.

The chain has TRBV7-2 and TRBJ1-3, with D uncertain. The CDR3 runs 14 residues. The V gene lost 5 bases and the J gene lost 1 base, with 9 bases spanning the gap. CDR1 and CDR2 from the germline V gene are SGHTA and FQGNSA. The CDR3 DNA reads TGTGCCAGCAGCCACGACGCGTCTGGAAACACCATATATTTT. Amino acids: CASSHDASGNTIYF.

This clonotype was detected ten times or more. V is TRBV20-1 and J is TRBJ2-2; the D call may be TRBD1 or TRBD2 (5 bases each). This CDR3 comprises 15 residues. V lost 3 bases to trimming and J lost 5 bases, with 16 bases between them. Germline V gene sequence: CDR1 DFQATT, CDR2 SNEGSKA (reference sequence). CDR3 residues: CSARVMGEWTGELFF. As DNA, the CDR3 is TGCAGTGCTAGGGTTATGGGGGAGTGGACCGGGGAGCTGTTTTTT.

This clonotype was counted at least ten times. The CDR3 loop is CSAWGQPNEKLFF. DNA for the CDR3: TGCAGTGCTTGGGGACAGCCAAATGAAAAACTGTTTTTT. The chain recombines TRBV20-1 with TRBJ1-4, with 7 bases fitting TRBD1. The germline CDR1 and CDR2 sequences are DFQATT and SNEGSKA (reference sequence). The trim removed 5 bases at V and 5 bases at J, leaving 5 bases unmatched. This CDR3 is 13 amino acids long.

This clonotype was found many times. This chain joins TRBV10-3 and TRBJ2-7; 9 bases map to TRBD2. Germline CDR1 ENHRY, CDR2 SYGVKD. Unmatched junction bases numbered 12, after V lost 3 bases and J lost 6 bases. This CDR3 has 16 residues. The CDR3 sequence is CAISEHLSGRICEQYF. The CDR3 DNA sequence: TGTGCCATCAGTGAACACTTAAGCGGGAGGATATGCGAGCAGTACTTC.

The table lists this clonotype with many counts. CDR3 bases: TGCAGTGCTTTAGCGGAAGAGACCCAGTACTTC. This translates into CSALAEETQYF. The chain combines TRBV20-1 with TRBJ2-5; a possible D gene is TRBD2 (6 bases). CDR1 is DFQATT, CDR2 SNEGSKA, per germline (reference sequence). CDR3 length: 11 residues. Between the trimmed V and J ends, which lost 5 bases and 3 bases, there was a span of 7 bases.

This clonotype was seen repeatedly, ten times or more. The chain recombines TRBV20-1 with TRBJ2-3; D is possibly TRBD1 (5 bases). The CDR3 spans 15 residues. Germline CDR1 and CDR2: DFQATT and SNEGSKA (reference sequence). V was trimmed by 6 bases and J by 3 bases, leaving 19 bases between them. In nucleotides, the CDR3 is TGCAGTGCAAACAGGTACCTGGACATGACAGATACGCAGTATTTT. Translated, it gives CSANRYLDMTDTQYF.

The chain uses TRBV5-1 and TRBJ2-3; 8 nucleotides line up with TRBD1. The germline V gene has CDR1 SGHRS and CDR2 YFSETQ. CDR3 length: 14 amino acids. Trimming at V came to 4 bases and at J to 2 bases, leaving 3 bases not matched to a gene. The CDR3 nucleotides read TGCGCCAGCAGCCGACAGGGGATCACAGATACGCAGTATTTT. This gives the protein CASSRQGITDTQYF.

The chain is built from TRBV3-1 and TRBJ1-1; D is possibly TRBD1 (6 bases). This CDR3 has 14 residues. Trimming pared 1 base from V and 6 bases from J, leaving 12 bases between. The V gene's germline CDR1 is LGHDT and CDR2 YNNKEL (reference sequence). CDR3 bases: TGTGCCAGCAGCCAAGTAGGGGGTACGGCTGAAGCTTTCTTT. Amino acids: CASSQVGGTAEAFF.

This clonotype was seen only a few times. The V call is TRBV12-3 or TRBV12-4, the J call TRBJ2-7, with 8 bases aligning to TRBD2. After removal of 3 bases from V and 0 bases from J, the junction contained 4 bases not matched to a gene. CDR3 length: 15 amino acids. CDR3 in DNA: TGTGCCAGCAGTTTTGGTAGCGGGGTCTCCTACGAGCAGTACTTC. It yields the protein CASSFGSGVSYEQYF.

The genes are TRBV30 and TRBJ1-2, with no clear D. The germline gives CDR1 GTSNPN, CDR2 SVGIG (reference sequence). The CDR3 totals 13 residues. V was cut by 3 bases and J by 7 bases, with 15 bases left in between. The CDR3 region has the DNA TGTGCCTGGAGCCAAAACTACGGGTTTGGCTACACCTTC. It is translated as CAWSQNYGFGYTF.

This clonotype was counted at least ten times. J is TRBJ2-5 and V is TRBV20-1; 8 nucleotides agree with TRBD1. The germline CDR1 and CDR2 sequences are DFQATT and SNEGSKA (reference sequence). V lost 3 bases and J lost 4; bases outside the gene matches: 22. This CDR3 is 19 amino acids long. CDR3 region: CSASDGSLVAGGSGETQYF. The CDR3 DNA follows: TGCAGTGCTAGTGACGGGTCCCTCGTGGCAGGGGGCAGTGGAGAGACCCAGTACTTC.

This clonotype showed up just a few times. The rearrangement links TRBV5-4 to TRBJ2-5, with D unclear. This CDR3 comprises 12 residues. The V end lost 1 base, the J end lost 4 bases, and 5 bases lay between the germline ends. CDR1 is SGHNT, CDR2 YYREEE, per germline (reference sequence). The CDR3 sequence: CASSLFLETQYF. In DNA, the CDR3 is TGTGCCAGCAGCTTGTTTTTAGAGACCCAGTACTTC.

This clonotype was recorded at least ten times. This chain uses TRBV12-3 or TRBV12-4 with TRBJ2-5; unclear D gene. This CDR3 has 13 residues. The V end was cut by 2 bases, the J end by 5 bases, with 9 bases between. The CDR3 DNA reads as TGTGCCAGCAGTTTAATCCCCGGTGAGACCCAGTACTTC. Protein: CASSLIPGETQYF.

There are many counts of this clonotype. The genes are TRBV29-1 and TRBJ2-7; D not resolved. Between the trimmed V and J ends, which lost 5 bases and 0 bases, there was a span of 14 bases. Germline CDR1 SQVTM, CDR2 ANQGSEA. The CDR3 runs to 14 residues. The chain's CDR3 is CSVSVARSSYEQYF. CDR3 DNA: TGCAGCGTTTCTGTGGCAAGGAGCTCCTACGAGCAGTACTTC.

Many counts were recorded for this clonotype. This rearrangement joins TRBV5-1 to TRBJ1-5; TRBD1 matches 7 bases. With 4 bases clipped from V and 4 bases from J, the junction kept 2 bases outside the gene matches. Germline V lookup: CDR1 SGHRS, CDR2 YFSETQ. There are 13 residues in the CDR3. The CDR3 is CASSATGNQPQHF. Here the CDR3 DNA reads TGCGCCAGCAGCGCGACAGGGAATCAGCCCCAGCATTTT.

This chain joins TRBV9 and TRBJ1-6; D gene uncertain. Between the trimmed V and J ends, which lost 0 bases and 0 bases, there was a span of 4 bases. The length of the CDR3 is 15 residues. Germline V gene data show CDR1 as SGDLS and CDR2 as YYNGEE. The CDR3 DNA follows: TGTGCCAGCAGCGTAGGGGTCTCCTATAATTCACCCCTCCACTTT. It encodes CASSVGVSYNSPLHF.

This clonotype has at least ten counts. The chain has TRBV7-3 and TRBJ2-2; TRBD2 matches at 14 bases. Per the germline V gene, CDR1 is SGHTA and CDR2 is FQGTGA. V lost 5 bases, J lost 8 bases, and 7 bases stayed unmatched. This CDR3 contains 16 residues. The CDR3 loop reads CASSQWGTSGSGELFF. Written as DNA, the CDR3 is TGTGCCAGCAGCCAATGGGGGACTAGCGGGAGTGGGGAGCTGTTTTTT.

The rearrangement joins TRBV11-1 to TRBJ1-2; TRBD1 might be the D (5 bases). Trimming stripped 6 bases from V and 2 bases from J, with 19 bases between. The CDR3 length is 16 residues. The germline V gene encodes CDR1 SGHAT and CDR2 FQDESV (reference sequence). The CDR3 spells CASRGSIGGNNYGYTF. CDR3 coding DNA: TGTGCCAGCAGGGGGTCGATCGGGGGAAACAACTATGGCTACACCTTC.

The sample holds a few counts of this clonotype. This sequence joins TRBV3-1 and TRBJ2-2, with 8 bases that match TRBD2. The CDR3 extends over 15 amino acids. In germline, CDR1 is LGHDT, CDR2 YNNKEL (reference sequence). Unmatched junction bases numbered 7, after V lost 3 bases and J lost 7 bases. CDR3 DNA: TGTGCCAGCAGCCAGGATAGCGGGGCTGGCGGGGAGCTGTTTTTT. Translating gives CASSQDSGAGGELFF.

The chain carries TRBV11-2 and TRBJ2-1; perhaps TRBD1 as D (6 bases). Looked up from germline, CDR1 is SGHAT and CDR2 is FQNNGV. This CDR3 comprises 15 residues. Trimming took off 3 bases at V and 4 bases at J, with 13 bases between the two ends. The CDR3 sequence is CASSLIDRLYNEQFF. The DNA for the CDR3 is TGTGCCAGCAGCTTGATCGACAGGCTTTACAATGAGCAGTTCTTC.

There are many counts of this clonotype. The chain joins TRBV29-1 to TRBJ2-4; D gene unclear. The CDR3 is made up of 15 amino acids. Germline lookup yields CDR1 SQVTM and CDR2 ANQGSEA. The V end was cut by 5 bases, the J end by 0 bases, with 14 bases between. CDR3 amino acids: CSVFWADLAKNIQYF. The CDR3 region has the DNA TGCAGCGTTTTCTGGGCTGATTTAGCCAAAAACATTCAGTACTTC.

By share of the sample, this clonotype is large. The rearrangement joins TRBV4-2 to TRBJ2-1; 7 bases are a match to TRBD1. Germline loops: CDR1 LGHNA, CDR2 YNFKEQ. The CDR3 runs to 16 residues. Trimming took 4 bases from V and 8 from J; bases not matched to a gene: 14. The CDR3 DNA reads TGTGCCAGCAGCCCCGAGGGACAGTTGTTTACGGATGAGCAGTTCTTC. It is translated as CASSPEGQLFTDEQFF.

This clonotype was detected many times. This chain links TRBV10-3 with TRBJ2-7, with 15 positions matching TRBD2. Germline assignment: CDR1 ENHRY and CDR2 SYGVKD. J lost 3 bases, V lost 3 bases, and 6 bases had no gene match. The CDR3 covers 17 residues. The chain's CDR3 is CAISDGTSGRISYEQYF. The CDR3 region has the DNA TGTGCCATCAGTGACGGGACTAGCGGGAGGATCAGCTACGAGCAGTACTTC.

The V and J genes are TRBV10-3 and TRBJ2-5; 13 positions match TRBD2. The CDR3 has 16 residues. Looked up from germline, CDR1 is ENHRY and CDR2 is SYGVKD. The junction had 7 bases not matched to a gene; V was cut back by 4 bases and J by 5 bases. This chain's CDR3 is CAISVGLAGADETQYF. Here the CDR3 DNA reads TGTGCCATCAGTGTAGGACTAGCGGGGGCGGATGAGACCCAGTACTTC.

The chain couples TRBV6-5 to TRBJ2-5; TRBD1 agrees at 7 bases. Per the germline V gene, CDR1 is MNHEY and CDR2 is SVGAGI. V gave up 1 base and J gave up 5 bases; unmatched junction bases: 13. The CDR3 contains 17 residues. The DNA of the CDR3 is TGTGCCAGCAGTTACTTTCTCGGGACAGCCCAACCGGAGACCCAGTACTTC. Its protein product is CASSYFLGTAQPETQYF.

The rearrangement joins TRBV20-1 to TRBJ1-4, with TRBD1 as a possible D gene (6 bases). CDR1 is DFQATT and CDR2 is SNEGSKA in the germline V gene (reference sequence). V was clipped by 0 bases and J by 6 bases, with 11 bases between them. This CDR3 spans 14 amino acids. The CDR3 loop is CSARDAGAYEKLFF. In nucleotides, the CDR3 is TGCAGTGCTAGAGATGCAGGGGCGTATGAAAAACTGTTTTTT.

The rearrangement uses TRBV11-2 and TRBJ1-6; 8 bases map to TRBD1. V shed 1 base and J 7 bases; nucleotides not matched to a gene: 6. There are 16 residues in the CDR3. Germline V lookup: CDR1 SGHAT, CDR2 FQNNGV. DNA for the CDR3: TGTGCCAGCAGCTTAGTTTGGCAGGGGGCAAATTCACCCCTCCACTTT. This codes for CASSLVWQGANSPLHF.

This clonotype was observed many times. The chain links TRBV5-1 to TRBJ2-7; weak D call: TRBD1 (6 bases). The V and J ends lost 3 bases and 7 bases respectively, with 17 bases between them. The CDR3 loop spans 14 amino acids. CDR1 SGHRS and CDR2 YFSETQ come from the germline V gene. The CDR3 is CASSSDRSFREQYF. CDR3 DNA sequence: TGCGCCAGCAGCTCTGACAGGAGTTTTCGGGAGCAGTACTTC.